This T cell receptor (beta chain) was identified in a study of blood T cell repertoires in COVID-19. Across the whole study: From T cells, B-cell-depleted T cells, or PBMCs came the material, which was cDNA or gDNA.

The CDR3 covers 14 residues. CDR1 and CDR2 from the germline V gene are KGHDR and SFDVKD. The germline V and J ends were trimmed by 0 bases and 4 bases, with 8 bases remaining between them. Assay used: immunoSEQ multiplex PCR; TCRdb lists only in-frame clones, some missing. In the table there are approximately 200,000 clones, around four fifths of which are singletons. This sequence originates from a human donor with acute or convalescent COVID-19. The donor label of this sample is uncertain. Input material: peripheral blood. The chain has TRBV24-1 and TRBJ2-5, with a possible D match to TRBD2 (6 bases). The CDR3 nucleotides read TGTGCCACCAGTGATTTGTACGGGGGAGAGACCCAGTACTTC. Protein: CATSDLYGGETQYF.